One and the same sample provided the 24 T cell receptor beta chains below, sequenced in a study of follicular helper T cells after annual influenza vaccination. Method: immunoSEQ multiplex PCR; TCRdb's copy keeps in-frame clones and lacks some. The sample contains under 6,500 clones, over 75% of which appear only once. As for time point: 2015-2016 season, pre-vaccination. This specimen consisted of CXCR5+ CD38- circulating T follicular helper cells from blood, obtained on the day of influenza vaccination. Sample subset: circulating Tfh, non-naive CD4+CXCR5+PD-1+ (ICOS+CD38+ or ICOS-CD38-). The receptor set was obtained from an adult who received the influenza vaccine.

The chain joins TRBV30 to TRBJ1-4; D unresolved. The CDR3 totals 14 residues. Germline values: CDR1 GTSNPN, CDR2 SVGIG (reference sequence). Trimming took 3 bases from V and 8 from J, leaving 16 bases between them. The CDR3 sequence is CAWRGDMRDEKLFF. The CDR3 region has the DNA TGTGCCTGGAGGGGAGACATGAGAGACGAAAAACTGTTTTTT.

About this clone: Compared with germline, one end of the junction differs, possibly owing to a read error. The V gene is TRBV7-7, the J gene TRBJ2-5, with 7 bases matching TRBD1. Germline values: CDR1 SSHAT, CDR2 FNYEAQ (reference sequence). The CDR3 sequence is 15 residues long. CDR3 residues: CASSLGTDSQETQYF. For the CDR3, the DNA is TGTGCTAGCAGCTTAGGGACAGACTCCCAAGAGACCCAGTACTTC.

This clone was counted once. The V gene is TRBV28, the J gene TRBJ2-6; 9 nucleotides agree with TRBD2. This CDR3 is built from 17 residues. CDR1 and CDR2 from the germline V gene are MDHEN and SYDVKM. The V and J ends lost 6 bases and 1 base, in that order; junction bases with no gene match: 7. The CDR3 sequence is CASSGTSPLSGANVLTF. In DNA form, the CDR3 reads TGTGCCAGCAGCGGGACTAGCCCTCTTTCTGGGGCCAACGTCCTGACTTTC.

The chain is built from TRBV11-1 and TRBJ2-1, with D perhaps TRBD1 (6 bases). Trimming cost V 5 bases and J 2 bases, with 10 bases left between them. The CDR3 is made up of 14 amino acids. Germline CDR1 is SGHAT and CDR2 is FQDESV (reference sequence). CDR3 region: CASSERQAYNEQFF. DNA for the CDR3: TGTGCCAGCAGCGAAAGACAGGCCTACAATGAGCAGTTCTTC.

V gene TRBV6-6 combines with J gene TRBJ2-4, with D possibly matching TRBD2 (5 bases). The CDR3 has 14 residues. Trimming pared 4 bases from V and 9 bases from J, leaving 16 bases between. Germline lookup yields CDR1 MNHNY and CDR2 SVGAGI (reference sequence). The CDR3 spells CASSSPRESFIQYF. DNA for the CDR3: TGTGCCAGCAGTTCCCCGAGGGAATCCTTCATTCAGTACTTC.

This chain links TRBV11-2 with TRBJ2-7, with TRBD2 matching 10 bases. There are 18 residues in the CDR3. The V and J ends lost 4 bases and 2 bases, in that order; junction bases with no gene match: 14. Per germline, CDR1 SGHAT and CDR2 FQNNGV. CDR3 loop: CASSSPTRSGTSAYEQYF. Here the CDR3 DNA reads TGTGCCAGCAGCTCCCCGACACGTTCCGGGACTAGCGCCTACGAGCAGTACTTC.

This chain connects TRBV4-1 to TRBJ2-3, with 10 positions matching TRBD2. V lost 6 bases, J lost 0 bases, and 9 bases stayed unmatched. Per the germline V gene, CDR1 is MGHRA and CDR2 is YSYEKL. CDR3 length: 17 residues. In nucleotides, the CDR3 is TGCGCCAGCAGGCTTACAAATAGCGGGAGGAGCACAGATACGCAGTATTTT. Amino acid sequence: CASRLTNSGRSTDTQYF.

The chain recombines TRBV5-1 with TRBJ1-1; perhaps TRBD1 as D (6 bases). Between the trimmed V and J ends, which lost 7 bases and 4 bases, there was a span of 17 bases. From germline, CDR1 is SGHRS and CDR2 YFSETQ. CDR3 length equals 14 residues. CDR3 loop: CASQSDSSPTEAFF. The CDR3 DNA reads as TGCGCCAGCCAATCGGACAGTTCTCCCACTGAAGCTTTCTTT.

The chain joins TRBV19 to TRBJ2-2; 12 positions agree with TRBD2. V gave up 4 bases and J gave up 3 bases; unmatched junction bases: 6. The CDR3 runs 17 residues. The V gene's germline CDR1 is LNHDA and CDR2 SQIVND (reference sequence). The CDR3 here is CASSRRLAGAHTGELFF. The CDR3 region has the DNA TGTGCCAGTAGTAGGAGACTAGCGGGAGCGCACACCGGGGAGCTGTTTTTT.

J is TRBJ2-7 and V is TRBV5-1; no firm D call. Germline CDR1 and CDR2: SGHRS and YFSETQ. CDR3 length: 14 residues. The V end lost 1 base, the J end lost 3 bases, and 11 bases lay between the germline ends. The CDR3: CASSLYSGNYEQYF. DNA for the CDR3: TGCGCCAGCAGCTTGTATTCAGGCAACTACGAGCAGTACTTC. The complete variable domain, with remaining parts taken from reference TRBV5-1 and TRBJ2-7, reads KAGVTQTPRYLIKTRGQQVTLSCSPISGHRSVSWYQQTPGQGLQFLFEYFSETQRNKGNFPGRFSGRQFSNSRSEMNVSTLELGDSALYLCASSLYSGNYEQYFGPGTRLTVT.

There are a few counts of this clone. The chain couples TRBV19 to TRBJ2-1; D is possibly TRBD2 (5 bases). Trimming shortened V by 5 bases and J by 9 bases, and 11 bases separated the two germline ends. CDR1 LNHDA and CDR2 SQIVND come from the germline V gene (reference sequence). The CDR3 is 12 residues long. The CDR3 protein is CASSFPRGEQFF. CDR3 nucleotide sequence: TGTGCCAGTAGTTTCCCCCGGGGTGAGCAGTTCTTC.

This chain links TRBV18 with TRBJ2-7; no definite D call. CDR1 KGHSH and CDR2 LQKENI come from the germline V gene. The length of the CDR3 is 12 residues. V lost 3 bases and J lost 1, with 4 bases in between. The CDR3 sequence: CASSPQSYEQYF. The DNA of the CDR3 is TGTGCCAGCTCACCCCAATCCTACGAGCAGTACTTC.

This clone was seen just once. J is TRBJ2-1 and V is TRBV29-1; possible D gene TRBD2, 6 bases. Germline-derived CDR1 and CDR2 are SQVTM and ANQGSEA. Trimming left V 5 bases short and J 6 bases short, with 20 bases between. There are 15 residues in the CDR3. In DNA form, the CDR3 reads TGCAGCGTTTCCTCCGGAGGGAGAGGTTTCAATGAGCAGTTCTTC. It yields the protein CSVSSGGRGFNEQFF.

This clone was detected only once. The V gene is TRBV19, the J gene TRBJ2-5, with 8 positions matching TRBD2. The trim removed 1 base at V and 2 bases at J, leaving 9 bases unmatched. The germline V gene has CDR1 LNHDA and CDR2 SQIVND (reference sequence). The CDR3 loop spans 17 amino acids. CDR3 in amino acids: CASSIASGRGRQETQYF. CDR3 bases: TGTGCCAGTAGTATAGCCAGCGGGAGAGGTCGGCAAGAGACCCAGTACTTC.

The rearrangement uses TRBV18 and TRBJ2-1; possibly TRBD1 or TRBD2 for D (5 bases each). Trimming took 0 bases from V and 2 from J, leaving 14 bases between them. Germline CDR1 is KGHSH and CDR2 is LQKENI. There are 17 residues in the CDR3. Here the CDR3 reads CASSPPGRGGPYNEQFF. DNA of the CDR3: TGTGCCAGCTCACCACCCGGTAGGGGCGGGCCCTACAATGAGCAGTTCTTC.

The V and J genes are TRBV7-9 and TRBJ1-1; 8 bases align to TRBD1. Germline loops: CDR1 SEHNR, CDR2 FQNEAQ (reference sequence). CDR3 size: 14 residues. With 5 bases clipped from V and 6 bases from J, the junction kept 8 bases outside the gene matches. As DNA, the CDR3 is TGTGCCAGCAGCCCCGACAGGGGAAGAGCTGAAGCTTTCTTT. It is translated as CASSPDRGRAEAFF.

This rearrangement joins TRBV19 to TRBJ1-5; D unresolved. The CDR3 runs 16 residues. CDR1 LNHDA and CDR2 SQIVND come from the germline V gene (reference sequence). Deletions cut 6 bases from V and 0 bases from J, with 15 bases between. The CDR3: CASRSPDGYSNQPQHF. CDR3 sequence (DNA): TGTGCCAGTAGAAGCCCGGACGGATATAGCAATCAGCCCCAGCATTTT.

The genes are TRBV27 and TRBJ2-2; the D gene is possibly TRBD2 (6 bases). Germline-derived CDR1 and CDR2 are MNHEY and SMNVEV (reference sequence). V lost 2 bases and J 0 bases, leaving 13 bases between the germline ends. This CDR3 is built from 17 residues. CDR3 sequence (DNA): TGTGCCAGCAGTTTAAGGGCGGACTACCCGAACACCGGGGAGCTGTTTTTT. This gives the protein CASSLRADYPNTGELFF.

J is TRBJ1-2 and V is TRBV29-1; D gene ambiguous. The ends were cut back, 6 bases at V and 3 bases at J, with 11 bases in the middle. From germline, CDR1 is SQVTM and CDR2 ANQGSEA. The CDR3 totals 12 residues. The CDR3 protein is CSVQGSYYGYTF. Written as DNA, the CDR3 is TGCAGCGTCCAAGGGAGCTACTATGGCTACACCTTC.

The chain recombines TRBV7-9 with TRBJ2-7; D is unclear. In germline, CDR1 is SEHNR, CDR2 FQNEAQ (reference sequence). The germline V and J ends were trimmed by 4 bases and 9 bases, with 22 bases remaining between them. The CDR3 extends over 15 amino acids. DNA for the CDR3: TGTGCCAGCAGCTCGGCCCGGGCCACAATACTGGGGCAGTACTTC. This codes for CASSSARATILGQYF. Using reference TRBV7-9 and TRBJ2-7 for the parts outside the CDR3, the full variable domain is DTGVSQNPRHKITKRGQNVTFRCDPISEHNRLYWYRQTLGQGPEFLTYFQNEAQLEKSRLLSDRFSAERPKGSFSTLEIQRTEQGDSAMYLCASSSARATILGQYFGPGTRLTVT.

The count of this clone is one. The chain recombines TRBV19 with TRBJ2-6; no definite D call. Germline-derived CDR1 and CDR2 are LNHDA and SQIVND (reference sequence). V lost 7 bases to trimming and J lost 0 bases, with 13 bases between them. The length of the CDR3 is 16 residues. CDR3 residues: CASNQAANSGANVLTF. In nucleotides, the CDR3 is TGTGCCAGTAATCAGGCGGCAAACTCTGGGGCCAACGTCCTGACTTTC. Variable domain in full (rest from reference TRBV19 and TRBJ2-6): DGGITQSPKYLFRKEGQNVTLSCEQNLNHDAMYWYRQDPGQGLRLIYYSQIVNDFQKGDIAEGYSVSREKKESFPLTVTSAQKNPTAFYLCASNQAANSGANVLTFGAGSRLTVL.

The chain uses TRBV15 and TRBJ2-5; D is unclear. The DNA end lines up better with TRBJ2-7; the J call may be wrong. The germline V gene has CDR1 LNHNV and CDR2 YYDKDF (reference sequence). The CDR3 extends over 15 amino acids. The CDR3 reads CATSRDPGPDYEQYF. The CDR3 region has the DNA TGTGCCACCAGCAGAGATCCCGGACCTGACTACGAGCAGTACTTC.

This clone was detected only once. The V and J genes are TRBV7-8 and TRBJ1-5; 8 bases align to TRBD1. Germline V CDR1 and CDR2: SGHVS, FQNEAQ. This CDR3 comprises 13 residues. After removal of 6 bases from V and 6 bases from J, the junction contained 4 bases not matched to a gene. The CDR3 reads CASRSDRAQPQHF. The CDR3 coding sequence is TGTGCCAGCAGGTCGGACAGGGCTCAGCCCCAGCATTTT. Based on the CDR3 plus reference TRBV7-8 and TRBJ1-5, the full variable domain is GAGVSQSPRYKVAKRGQDVALRCDPISGHVSLFWYQQALGQGPEFLTYFQNEAQLDKSGLPSDRFFAERPEGSVSTLKIQRTQQEDSAVYLCASRSDRAQPQHFGDGTRLSIL.

This chain joins TRBV5-1 and TRBJ1-4, with unresolved D. V was cut by 1 base and J by 6 bases, with 13 bases left in between. The germline V gene has CDR1 SGHRS and CDR2 YFSETQ. CDR3 length equals 15 residues. CDR3 residues: CASSLTGRVDEKLFF. The CDR3 DNA sequence: TGCGCCAGCAGCTTGACGGGGAGGGTGGATGAAAAACTGTTTTTT.